This T cell receptor beta chain was sequenced in a study of Ad26.COV2.S vaccination and SARS-CoV-2 variants. Deletions cut 3 bases from V and 8 bases from J, with 16 bases between. The CDR3 totals 14 residues. Germline CDR1 reads SNHLY; CDR2 reads FYNNEI. Treatment here: 19 received Ad26.COV2.S at low or high dose, single or two shots; several received placebo; per-sample allocation not given. Sample collection was performed on day 63 after the first vaccine or placebo injection. TCRdb's copy holds only in-frame clones and misses some; the assay was immunoSEQ multiplex PCR. The data show fewer than 400,000 clones, 85% seen once.

This receptor was obtained from a person aged 18-65 years who received the Ad26.COV2.S COVID-19 vaccine or a placebo. The rearrangement uses TRBV2 and TRBJ1-2, with a weak D call TRBD1 (6 bases). The sequencing here drew on peripheral blood, taken in a trial of Ad26.COV2.S vaccine versus placebo. The CDR3 coding sequence is TGTGCCAGCAGTGACTGGGGGGCACGTGTGGGCTACACCTTC. As protein: CASSDWGARVGYTF.